This TCR beta chain is from a study of response to subunit inactivated influenza vaccine listed by TCRdb under 2018. Background on the whole study: The study used deep quantitative T cell receptor repertoire profiling to track responses to a trivalent subunit inactivated influenza vaccine.

The study at large found these results: It was suggested by the authors that each seasonal influenza vaccination may recruit only a limited number of new T cells.

The V and J ends are trimmed by 6 bases and 4 bases, leaving 9 bases between them. Inclusive of the bounding cysteine and phenylalanine, the CDR3 is 11 residues long. Only the CDR3 DNA is retained, 33 bases long and in frame from the first base. From the germline V gene, CDR1 is SQVTM and CDR2 is ANQGSEA. This clonotype was seen a handful of times. Its antigen remains undetermined. Per-nucleotide qualities are absent, and no much larger clonotype sits a single base away. The library was obtained by RT-PCR. TCRdb shows the sequencer as Illumina HiSeq 2500. TCRdb reanalyzed the raw reads on its own, using fastp at Q25 for trimming and MiXCR for clone calling, and kept in-frame beta chains. Rows are unified per CDR3 protein, each entry keeping the most common DNA and genes. This sample comprises roughly 630,000 distinct CDR3 sequences, 13% to 15% of them detected only once. The top ten hold approximately 7.6% of the sample.

The TCR originated in a man aged 50 or older who received an inactivated influenza vaccine. Donor details come from another sample of the same person, matched by shared clones. The chain uses TRBV29-1 and TRBJ1-2; TRBD1 might be the D gene, on 6 matching bases. Material: PBMCs from blood, obtained approximately 15 days before vaccination. This receptor carries the CDR3 CSVGTTYGYTF. Read as DNA, the sequence is TGCAGCGTCGGGACAACCTATGGCTACACCTTC.